This is a list of T cell receptor beta chains from one sample in a study of human T cells and chemical hapten exposure. From the RACE reads, TCRdb called clonotypes with MiXCR, one entry per CDR3 protein. The sample yields fewer than 90,000 distinct CDR3 sequences, 6% to 8.5% seen once. This material consisted of whole blood, taken in connection with sensitization to the hapten diphenylcyclopropenone (DPC). All receptors come from a woman in her 30s with alopecia areata. Some clones in this sample may be carry-over from other donors' samples. The CDR3 runs from the conserved cysteine through the conserved F or W. The order of the fields is D gene, clone size, J gene, V gene, CDR3 DNA, CDR3 protein. D genes are given only for firm matches. Clone size is given for some rows only: seen once, a few or many times, or a class if the clone is expanded.

d_gene: TRBD1; abundance: .; j_gene: TRBJ2-1; v_gene: TRBV19; CDR3nt: TGTGCCAGTAGTATCGCAGGGGGCGAGCAGTTCTTC; CDR3aa: CASSIAGGEQFF
d_gene: .; abundance: .; j_gene: TRBJ1-1; v_gene: TRBV29-1; CDR3nt: TGCAGCGTCCTTTATGGCAGACCCTTGAACACTGAAGCTTTCTTT; CDR3aa: CSVLYGRPLNTEAFF
d_gene: .; abundance: .; j_gene: TRBJ1-2; v_gene: TRBV12-5; CDR3nt: TGTGCTAGTGGTTTGGTAGTTAGTGGGGCAGATAGATTCAGTGACTATGGCTACACCTTC; CDR3aa: CASGLVVSGADRFSDYGYTF
d_gene: .; abundance: .; j_gene: TRBJ1-5; v_gene: TRBV29-1; CDR3nt: TGCAGCGTTGCTGACAGCAATCAGCCCCAGCATTTT; CDR3aa: CSVADSNQPQHF
d_gene: .; abundance: many; j_gene: TRBJ1-2; v_gene: TRBV20-1; CDR3nt: TGCAGTGCTAGACTGGCCATTCTCGACTATGGCTACACCTTC; CDR3aa: CSARLAILDYGYTF
d_gene: .; abundance: few; j_gene: TRBJ2-3; v_gene: TRBV12-3/TRBV12-4; CDR3nt: TGTGCCAGCAGCCACCACCAGGCTGTCACAGATACGCAGTATTTT; CDR3aa: CASSHHQAVTDTQYF
d_gene: .; abundance: many; j_gene: TRBJ2-6; v_gene: TRBV3-1; CDR3nt: TGTGCCAGCAGGTTGATAAGGATCTCTGGGGCCAACGTCCTGACTTTC; CDR3aa: CASRLIRISGANVLTF
d_gene: .; abundance: many; j_gene: TRBJ1-1; v_gene: TRBV20-1; CDR3nt: TGCAGTGCTAGAGTGGGAGGGCTGGTCACTGAAGCTTTCTTT; CDR3aa: CSARVGGLVTEAFF
d_gene: TRBD2; abundance: many; j_gene: TRBJ2-7; v_gene: TRBV3-1; CDR3nt: TGTGCCAGCAGCCCTAGCGGGACAGTATCCAACGAGCAGTACTTC; CDR3aa: CASSPSGTVSNEQYF
d_gene: TRBD1; abundance: many; j_gene: TRBJ1-5; v_gene: TRBV15; CDR3nt: TGTGCCACCAGCAGAGATCACCCCGCACAGGGGCTCAATCAGCCCCAGCATTTT; CDR3aa: CATSRDHPAQGLNQPQHF
d_gene: .; abundance: few; j_gene: TRBJ1-1; v_gene: TRBV5-1; CDR3nt: TGCGCCAGCAGCATGGGACCGATGAACACTGAAGCTTTCTTT; CDR3aa: CASSMGPMNTEAFF
d_gene: TRBD1; abundance: many; j_gene: TRBJ2-1; v_gene: TRBV20-1; CDR3nt: TGCAGTGCTAGTCCTGGGACAGGCTACAATGAGCAGTTCTTC; CDR3aa: CSASPGTGYNEQFF
d_gene: TRBD1; abundance: few; j_gene: TRBJ1-1; v_gene: TRBV13; CDR3nt: TGTGCCAGCAGCGGAGGGACAGAGGTAGCTTTCTTT; CDR3aa: CASSGGTEVAFF
d_gene: TRBD1; abundance: many; j_gene: TRBJ1-2; v_gene: TRBV29-1; CDR3nt: TGCAGCGTTCCTACAGGGGGCGATGGCTACACCTTC; CDR3aa: CSVPTGGDGYTF
d_gene: .; abundance: few; j_gene: TRBJ1-2; v_gene: TRBV20-1; CDR3nt: TGCAGTGCTAGAGAGGGTACGGTAATGAACTATGGCTACACCTTC; CDR3aa: CSAREGTVMNYGYTF
d_gene: .; abundance: many; j_gene: TRBJ2-5; v_gene: TRBV29-1; CDR3nt: TGCAGCACCGGAGGCAGTTCCGAGACCCAGTACTTC; CDR3aa: CSTGGSSETQYF
d_gene: .; abundance: many; j_gene: TRBJ2-6; v_gene: TRBV7-9; CDR3nt: TGTGCCAGCAGCCGGGGCCAGACAGGGGCCAACGTCCTGACTTTC; CDR3aa: CASSRGQTGANVLTF
d_gene: .; abundance: many; j_gene: TRBJ1-4; v_gene: TRBV6-6; CDR3nt: TGTGCCAGCAGTTTTAATGAAAAACTGTTTTTT; CDR3aa: CASSFNEKLFF
d_gene: .; abundance: few; j_gene: TRBJ1-2; v_gene: TRBV2; CDR3nt: TGTGCCAGCAGTGGGGACTATGGCTACACCTTC; CDR3aa: CASSGDYGYTF
d_gene: .; abundance: many; j_gene: TRBJ2-7; v_gene: TRBV20-1; CDR3nt: TGCAGTGCTAGAGATTCCACAAACTACGAGCAGTACTTC; CDR3aa: CSARDSTNYEQYF
d_gene: .; abundance: many; j_gene: TRBJ2-5; v_gene: TRBV7-2; CDR3nt: TGTGCCAGCAGCACGAGGACAGTCCAAGAGACCCAGTACTTC; CDR3aa: CASSTRTVQETQYF
d_gene: .; abundance: .; j_gene: TRBJ1-1; v_gene: TRBV2; CDR3nt: TGTGCCAGCAGCGCGAGGGAAAACAGGAACACTGAAGCTTTCTTT; CDR3aa: CASSARENRNTEAFF
d_gene: TRBD1; abundance: few; j_gene: TRBJ1-1; v_gene: TRBV5-1; CDR3nt: TGCGCCAGCACGCAACAGGGGTTCTCTGAAGCTTTCTTT; CDR3aa: CASTQQGFSEAFF
d_gene: .; abundance: many; j_gene: TRBJ2-3; v_gene: TRBV20-1; CDR3nt: TGCAGTGCTCGGCGAGGGTCCGGCACAGATACGCAGTATTTT; CDR3aa: CSARRGSGTDTQYF
d_gene: .; abundance: many; j_gene: TRBJ1-3; v_gene: TRBV29-1; CDR3nt: TGCAGCGTTGGGCTCTCCTCTGGAAACACCATATATTTT; CDR3aa: CSVGLSSGNTIYF
d_gene: .; abundance: .; j_gene: TRBJ1-5; v_gene: TRBV6-6; CDR3nt: TGTGCCAGCAGCTCCAGAGGAGGGACCAATCAGCCCCAGCATTTT; CDR3aa: CASSSRGGTNQPQHF
d_gene: .; abundance: .; j_gene: TRBJ1-5; v_gene: TRBV6-5; CDR3nt: TGTGCCAGCAGTCGCCGACAGGGCAATCAGCCCCAGCATTTT; CDR3aa: CASSRRQGNQPQHF
d_gene: .; abundance: few; j_gene: TRBJ1-6; v_gene: TRBV5-6; CDR3nt: TGTGCCAGCAGCTTCGGGCGCCGTAGTAATTCACCCCTCCACTTT; CDR3aa: CASSFGRRSNSPLHF